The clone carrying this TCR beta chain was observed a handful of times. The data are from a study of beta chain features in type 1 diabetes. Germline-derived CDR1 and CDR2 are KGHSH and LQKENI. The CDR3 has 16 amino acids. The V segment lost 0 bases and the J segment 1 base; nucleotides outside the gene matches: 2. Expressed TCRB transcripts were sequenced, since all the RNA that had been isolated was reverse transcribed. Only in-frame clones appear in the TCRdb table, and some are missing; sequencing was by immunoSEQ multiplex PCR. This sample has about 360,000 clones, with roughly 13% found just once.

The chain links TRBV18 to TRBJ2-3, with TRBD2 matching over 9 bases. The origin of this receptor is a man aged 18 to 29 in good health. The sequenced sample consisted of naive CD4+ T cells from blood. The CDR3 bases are TGTGCCAGCTCACCACCGCCTAGCGGGGGCACAGATACGCAGTATTTT. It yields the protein CASSPPPSGGTDTQYF. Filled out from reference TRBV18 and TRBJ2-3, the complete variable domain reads NAGVMQNPRHLVRRRGQEARLRCSPMKGHSHVYWYRQLPEEGLKFMVYLQKENIIDESGMPKERFSAEFPKEGPSILRIQQVVRGDSAAYFCASSPPPSGGTDTQYFGPGTRLTVL.